This T cell receptor (beta chain) was sequenced for a study of shared T cell receptors in the human thymus. Profiled with immunoSEQ multiplex PCR; TCRdb holds only in-frame clones, not every one. The table records hundreds of thousands of clones, 88% of them present only once. From germline, CDR1 is ENHRY and CDR2 SYGVKD. This CDR3 has 20 amino acids. Germline trimming cut 0 bases from V and 8 bases from J; bases unmatched to any gene: 20. These data were likewise used in another study, on human thymus T cells.

The sequence derives from a boy in the first two years of life with a congenital heart defect. The V and J genes are TRBV10-3 and TRBJ2-1; 9 bases are shared with TRBD2. The sample consisted of thymocytes. CDR3 in DNA: TGTGCCATCAGTGAGTCTATCGCGACCGGTGGGACTAGCTCCTTGGATGAGCAGTTCTTC. Its protein product is CAISESIATGGTSSLDEQFF.